There are many counts of the clone carrying this T cell receptor (beta chain). Its matching antigen is unknown. It was with unique molecular identifiers that the TCRbeta library was prepared. TCRdb passed the PCR reads through MiXCR, listing each CDR3 protein once. The table records about 300,000 distinct CDR3 sequences, around 10% of them present only once. This sample is drawn from a study of T-cell reconstitution after alpha-beta-depleted transplantation in children. Broader study findings: A year had passed since transplant, and T-cell counts and diversity by then came mostly from newly produced T cells.

The clonotype comes from a boy younger than two with acute myeloid leukemia, due to receive a stem cell transplant. The input for sequencing was PBMCs, taken before TCRalphabeta/CD19-depleted stem cell transplant.

The CDR3 region is CASSLRPGAGTDTQYF. The CDR3 DNA reads as TGTGCCAGCAGCTTAAGACCGGGGGCGGGCACAGATACGCAGTATTTT. The V call is TRBV11-2, the J call TRBJ2-3; D is tentatively TRBD1 or TRBD2 (6 bases each). Germline V gene sequence: CDR1 SGHAT, CDR2 FQNNGV. The CDR3 length is 16 residues. The ends were cut back, 2 bases at V and 1 base at J, with 13 bases in the middle.